The T cell receptor beta chain under discussion was sequenced for a study of blood T cell repertoires in COVID-19 (dated by TCRdb to 2019 to 2021). Background for the entire study: Collaborator samples came from the United States, Italy and Spain and covered acute and convalescent phases of COVID-19. The material from the prospective study consisted of cDNA or gDNA derived from T cells, B-cell-depleted T cells, or PBMCs. Subjects who had been exposed to COVID-19, were actively infected with it, or had recovered from it provided the deeply sampled blood TCRbeta repertoires that made up the dataset. The repertoires were released in a freely available public database intended as a resource for research on the immune response to SARS-CoV-2. The samples were drawn from two sources: the first 160 participants of the ongoing ImmuneRACE study, and 1,254 subjects contributed by 6 global collaborators. The sample metadata nearly always contained a de-identified subject ID, COVID-19 status, age in years and sex. HLA class I and class II types, where available, came from metadata supplied by the sample provider rather than from assay-based typing.

The trim is 0 bases for V and 0 bases for J, with a gap of 12 bases between the germline ends. The CDR3, cysteine through phenylalanine, is 16 amino acids long. Only CDR3 DNA is held: 48 bases, read in frame from base 1. From a lookup of the germline V gene (reference sequence), CDR1 and CDR2 are GTSNPN and SVGIG. The collaborating institutions used their own protocols to collect whole blood in K2EDTA tubes. For TCRbeta analysis, collaborator samples were shipped as frozen whole blood, as isolated PBMCs, or as DNA extracted from either sample type. Study-wide findings and limitations: The amount of clinical and demographic metadata varied by source and participant and was provided uncurated.

TCRbeta CDR3 regions were amplified from genomic DNA using the immunoSEQ Assay, a bias-controlled multiplex PCR. From the authors' description of their analysis: Within the assay, amplification of reference gene primers was used to estimate how many nucleated cells each sample contained. To quantify the absolute abundance of each unique TCRbeta CDR3 rearrangement, sequence reads were collapsed and filtered. For each sample, productive Simpson clonality was calculated as the square root of Simpson's diversity index over productive rearrangements. The table comes from immuneACCESS by way of TCRdb, which keeps in-frame sequences with V and J called. Part of the clones is missing from these tables; in studies checked, under half for an unresolved V gene and the rest for unknown reasons. That table supplies the V and J calls and clone size; D and trimming were determined from the DNA. The sample includes 28,000 or so clones, with approximately 92% observed a single time. Approximately 2% of the sample is in the top ten clones.

As concerns this clone: Its target antigen remains unknown. No much larger clone exists at a distance of one base, and base qualities are not known.

This receptor was taken from a human donor in a cohort sampled during active COVID-19. Sequenced material: peripheral blood. Here the chain combines TRBV30 and TRBJ1-3; TRBD1 could be the D gene, as 5 bases match. The CDR3 region: CAWSVQVPLSGNTIYF. The nucleotide sequence reads as follows: TGTGCCTGGAGTGTACAGGTCCCCCTCTCTGGAAACACCATATATTTT.